This entry concerns a single T cell receptor beta chain. This specimen belongs to a study of OX40 agonist ivuxolimab in advanced cancers. Using immunoSEQ multiplex PCR, the repertoire was profiled, and TCRdb retains in-frame clones only, with some absent. The data hold some 87,000 clones, with 94% observed a single time. This TCR was recovered from an adult with an advanced solid tumor such as melanoma, head and neck, liver or kidney cancer. The sequences come from CD4+ or CD8+ T cells sorted from blood, collected in a trial of the OX40 agonist ivuxolimab.

CDR3 nucleotide sequence: TGTGCCAGCAGCCACTTGAATCTGGAGACCCAGTACTTC. Its translation is CASSHLNLETQYF. The genes are TRBV2 and TRBJ2-5; unclear D gene. The germline CDR1 and CDR2 sequences are SNHLY and FYNNEI. V was shortened by 6 bases and J by 5 bases, with 13 bases between the two germline ends. This CDR3 has 13 amino acids. The entire variable domain, with the rest obtained from reference TRBV2 and TRBJ2-5, is as follows: EPEVTQTPSHQVTQMGQEVILRCVPISNHLYFYWYRQILGQKVEFLVSFYNNEISEKSEIFDDQFSVERPDGSNFTLKIRSTKLEDSAMYFCASSHLNLETQYFGPGTRLLVL.